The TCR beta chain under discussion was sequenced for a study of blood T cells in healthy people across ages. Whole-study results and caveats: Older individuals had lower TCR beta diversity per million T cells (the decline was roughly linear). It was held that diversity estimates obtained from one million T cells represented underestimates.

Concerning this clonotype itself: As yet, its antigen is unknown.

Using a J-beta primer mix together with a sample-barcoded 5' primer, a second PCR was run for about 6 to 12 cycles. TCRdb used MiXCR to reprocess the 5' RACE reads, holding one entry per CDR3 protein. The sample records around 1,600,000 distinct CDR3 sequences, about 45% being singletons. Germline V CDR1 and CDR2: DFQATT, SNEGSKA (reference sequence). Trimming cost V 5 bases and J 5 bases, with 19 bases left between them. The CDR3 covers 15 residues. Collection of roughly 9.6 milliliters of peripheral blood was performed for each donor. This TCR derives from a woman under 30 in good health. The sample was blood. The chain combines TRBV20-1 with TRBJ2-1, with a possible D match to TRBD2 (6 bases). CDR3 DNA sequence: TGCAGTGCTGAACCCCCCGGGACTGGAAACAATGAGCAGTTCTTC. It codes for CSAEPPGTGNNEQFF.